Listed below are T cell receptor beta chains from one sample, sequenced in a study of OX40 agonist ivuxolimab in advanced cancers. The data were produced by immunoSEQ multiplex PCR, yet TCRdb's version contains in-frame clones alone and is incomplete. The sample shows around 63,000 clones, around 89% of them seen only once. The sample was CD4+ or CD8+ T cells sorted from blood, taken in a trial of the OX40 agonist ivuxolimab. These receptors were collected from an adult with an advanced solid tumor such as melanoma, head and neck, liver or kidney cancer. Both conserved end residues are part of each CDR3. Fields, in order: J gene, V gene, D gene, clone size, CDR3 protein, CDR3 DNA. A D gene is named only where the DNA matches it firmly. Size is omitted from some rows. Given values are once, few, many or a class for expanded clones.

J gene: TRBJ2-7; V gene: TRBV2; D gene: TRBD1; clone size: .; CDR3 protein: CASSDTGGGEVQQYF; CDR3 DNA: TGTGCCAGCAGTGATACAGGGGGTGGCGAGGTACAGCAGTACTTC
J gene: TRBJ2-3; V gene: TRBV9; D gene: TRBD1; clone size: .; CDR3 protein: CASSATGYGLSTDTQYF; CDR3 DNA: TGTGCCAGCAGCGCGACAGGGTACGGGTTGAGCACAGATACGCAGTATTTT
J gene: TRBJ2-7; V gene: TRBV2; D gene: .; clone size: .; CDR3 protein: CASSDTEGYEQYF; CDR3 DNA: TGTGCCAGCAGTGATACGGAGGGGTACGAGCAGTACTTC
J gene: TRBJ1-2; V gene: TRBV5-1; D gene: .; clone size: .; CDR3 protein: CASSLVTEAYGYTF; CDR3 DNA: TGCGCCAGCAGCTTGGTGACAGAAGCCTATGGCTACACCTTC
J gene: TRBJ1-5; V gene: TRBV28; D gene: TRBD1; clone size: .; CDR3 protein: CASSLGSDRGAQPQHF; CDR3 DNA: TGTGCCAGCAGTTTAGGCTCTGACAGGGGCGCTCAGCCCCAGCATTTT
J gene: TRBJ2-7; V gene: TRBV28; D gene: TRBD2; clone size: .; CDR3 protein: CASSPRAGGRYEQYF; CDR3 DNA: TGTGCCAGCAGTCCCCGCGCGGGGGGCAGGTACGAGCAGTACTTC
J gene: TRBJ2-7; V gene: TRBV9; D gene: TRBD1; clone size: .; CDR3 protein: CASSVGWDRAYEQYF; CDR3 DNA: TGTGCCAGCAGCGTAGGTTGGGACAGAGCCTACGAGCAGTACTTC
J gene: TRBJ1-1; V gene: TRBV5-6; D gene: .; clone size: .; CDR3 protein: CASSSPWGLPNTEAFF; CDR3 DNA: TGTGCCAGCAGTTCCCCGTGGGGTCTACCGAACACTGAAGCTTTCTTT
J gene: TRBJ1-3; V gene: TRBV14; D gene: .; clone size: few; CDR3 protein: CASSPFWGPSGNTIYF; CDR3 DNA: TGTGCCAGCAGCCCCTTCTGGGGACCCTCTGGAAACACCATATATTTT
J gene: TRBJ1-4; V gene: TRBV5-1; D gene: .; clone size: .; CDR3 protein: CASSPGPANEKLFF; CDR3 DNA: TGCGCCAGCAGCCCAGGGCCCGCTAATGAAAAACTGTTTTTT
J gene: TRBJ1-2; V gene: TRBV9; D gene: .; clone size: .; CDR3 protein: CASSVSTRVTGVYGYTF; CDR3 DNA: TGTGCCAGCAGCGTATCTACGCGGGTCACAGGTGTATATGGCTACACCTTC
J gene: TRBJ1-2; V gene: TRBV18; D gene: .; clone size: .; CDR3 protein: CASYSGGSDYGYTF; CDR3 DNA: TGTGCCAGTTATTCCGGGGGATCGGACTATGGCTACACCTTC
J gene: TRBJ2-3; V gene: TRBV28; D gene: .; clone size: .; CDR3 protein: CASSFLGSTDTQYF; CDR3 DNA: TGTGCCAGCAGTTTTTTAGGTAGCACAGATACGCAGTATTTT
J gene: TRBJ1-4; V gene: TRBV11-2; D gene: TRBD1; clone size: .; CDR3 protein: CASSLGQGTNEKLFF; CDR3 DNA: TGTGCCAGCAGCCTCGGACAGGGGACTAATGAAAAACTGTTTTTT
J gene: TRBJ2-7; V gene: TRBV27; D gene: TRBD1; clone size: .; CDR3 protein: CASSLRQGGEQYF; CDR3 DNA: TGTGCCAGCAGTTTACGACAGGGTGGCGAGCAGTACTTC
J gene: TRBJ2-7; V gene: TRBV29-1; D gene: TRBD1; clone size: .; CDR3 protein: CSVRQGAGSYEQYF; CDR3 DNA: TGCAGCGTCCGACAGGGGGCGGGGTCCTACGAGCAGTACTTC
J gene: TRBJ2-7; V gene: TRBV27; D gene: .; clone size: .; CDR3 protein: CASSLGQWMGEQYF; CDR3 DNA: TGTGCCAGCAGTTTAGGGCAGTGGATGGGCGAGCAGTACTTC
J gene: TRBJ1-4; V gene: TRBV28; D gene: .; clone size: .; CDR3 protein: CASSPTGRDEELFF; CDR3 DNA: TGTGCCAGCAGTCCGACAGGCCGGGATGAAGAACTGTTTTTT
J gene: TRBJ2-5; V gene: TRBV6-5; D gene: .; clone size: .; CDR3 protein: CASRVPQGTQYF; CDR3 DNA: TGTGCCAGCAGGGTCCCCCAGGGGACCCAGTACTTC
J gene: TRBJ2-5; V gene: TRBV6-6; D gene: .; clone size: .; CDR3 protein: CASSPYSFGRTQYF; CDR3 DNA: TGTGCCAGCAGTCCTTACTCCTTCGGGAGGACCCAGTACTTC
J gene: TRBJ2-7; V gene: TRBV5-1; D gene: .; clone size: .; CDR3 protein: CASSLRGDNGYEQYF; CDR3 DNA: TGCGCCAGCAGCTTGAGAGGGGACAATGGCTACGAGCAGTACTTC
J gene: TRBJ2-1; V gene: TRBV7-2; D gene: .; clone size: .; CDR3 protein: CASSLEARVTEQFF; CDR3 DNA: TGTGCCAGCAGCTTAGAGGCGAGAGTGACTGAGCAGTTCTTC
J gene: TRBJ1-3; V gene: TRBV2; D gene: .; clone size: .; CDR3 protein: CASSPRTGSLAGNTIYF; CDR3 DNA: TGTGCCAGCAGCCCCCGGACGGGCAGTTTAGCTGGAAACACCATATATTTT
J gene: TRBJ2-3; V gene: TRBV10-3; D gene: .; clone size: once; CDR3 protein: CAISESRALDSTDTQYF; CDR3 DNA: TGTGCCATCAGTGAGTCGAGGGCGCTTGACTCCACAGATACGCAGTATTTT
J gene: TRBJ2-1; V gene: TRBV5-1; D gene: TRBD2; clone size: once; CDR3 protein: CASSSGLAGGIYNEQFF; CDR3 DNA: TGCGCCAGCAGCTCTGGACTAGCGGGAGGGATTTACAATGAGCAGTTCTTC
J gene: TRBJ2-2; V gene: TRBV2; D gene: .; clone size: .; CDR3 protein: CASRRNANTGELFF; CDR3 DNA: TGTGCCAGCAGGAGGAATGCGAACACCGGGGAGCTGTTTTTT
J gene: TRBJ2-3; V gene: TRBV6-5; D gene: .; clone size: .; CDR3 protein: CASSYRGTSTDTQYF; CDR3 DNA: TGTGCCAGCAGTTACAGGGGCACGAGCACAGATACGCAGTATTTT
J gene: TRBJ2-5; V gene: TRBV7-7; D gene: TRBD1; clone size: .; CDR3 protein: CASSPTGVQETQYF; CDR3 DNA: TGTGCTAGCAGCCCTACAGGGGTCCAAGAGACCCAGTACTTC
J gene: TRBJ2-3; V gene: TRBV7-9; D gene: .; clone size: .; CDR3 protein: CASSFSNTQYF; CDR3 DNA: TGTGCCAGCAGCTTCTCAAATACGCAGTATTTT
J gene: TRBJ1-6; V gene: TRBV7-9; D gene: .; clone size: few; CDR3 protein: CASSPTLTGRSPLHF; CDR3 DNA: TGTGCCAGCAGCCCGACTTTGACAGGAAGATCACCCCTCCACTTT
J gene: TRBJ2-7; V gene: TRBV7-9; D gene: TRBD1; clone size: .; CDR3 protein: CASSLEGGLRSGEQYF; CDR3 DNA: TGTGCCAGCAGCTTAGAAGGGGGCCTGAGATCTGGCGAGCAGTACTTC
J gene: TRBJ1-2; V gene: TRBV5-1; D gene: .; clone size: .; CDR3 protein: CASSLAGGNYGYTF; CDR3 DNA: TGCGCCAGCAGCTTGGCGGGGGGCAACTATGGCTACACCTTC
J gene: TRBJ2-3; V gene: TRBV11-1; D gene: .; clone size: .; CDR3 protein: CASSLRYRSTDTQYF; CDR3 DNA: TGTGCCAGCAGCCTTAGGTACAGGAGCACAGATACGCAGTATTTT
J gene: TRBJ1-2; V gene: TRBV27; D gene: TRBD1; clone size: .; CDR3 protein: CASSSSGGEKGGYTF; CDR3 DNA: TGTGCCAGCAGTTCGTCAGGGGGAGAGAAGGGGGGCTACACCTTC
J gene: TRBJ2-3; V gene: TRBV14; D gene: .; clone size: .; CDR3 protein: CASSLFLGADTQYF; CDR3 DNA: TGTGCCAGCAGCCTTTTCCTGGGGGCAGATACGCAGTATTTT
J gene: TRBJ1-1; V gene: TRBV11-1; D gene: .; clone size: .; CDR3 protein: CASSPREARASRAFF; CDR3 DNA: TGTGCCAGCAGCCCCCGGGAGGCTCGGGCGTCCCGAGCTTTCTTT
J gene: TRBJ1-6; V gene: TRBV27; D gene: .; clone size: .; CDR3 protein: CASSQDDWGPDQGPLHF; CDR3 DNA: TGTGCCAGCAGCCAGGACGATTGGGGGCCAGATCAGGGGCCCCTCCACTTT
J gene: TRBJ1-1; V gene: TRBV10-3; D gene: .; clone size: .; CDR3 protein: CAITPRPNTEAFF; CDR3 DNA: TGTGCCATCACCCCCCGCCCGAACACTGAAGCTTTCTTT
J gene: TRBJ2-2; V gene: TRBV5-1; D gene: .; clone size: .; CDR3 protein: CASRGSDTGELFF; CDR3 DNA: TGCGCCAGTCGGGGGTCGGACACCGGGGAGCTGTTTTTT
J gene: TRBJ1-1; V gene: TRBV4-1; D gene: .; clone size: .; CDR3 protein: CASSQNSGGRTEAFF; CDR3 DNA: TGCGCCAGCAGCCAAAATTCGGGGGGCCGGACTGAAGCTTTCTTT
J gene: TRBJ2-7; V gene: TRBV10-3; D gene: TRBD1; clone size: .; CDR3 protein: CASQGQGVYEQYF; CDR3 DNA: TGTGCCTCGCAGGGACAGGGGGTCTACGAGCAGTACTTC
J gene: TRBJ2-5; V gene: TRBV7-7; D gene: TRBD2; clone size: .; CDR3 protein: CASSFGREETQYF; CDR3 DNA: TGTGCTAGCAGCTTTGGGCGGGAGGAGACCCAGTACTTC
J gene: TRBJ2-1; V gene: TRBV5-1; D gene: .; clone size: .; CDR3 protein: CASSLSGYNEQFF; CDR3 DNA: TGCGCCAGCAGCCTAAGCGGCTACAATGAGCAGTTCTTC
J gene: TRBJ1-2; V gene: TRBV28; D gene: .; clone size: few; CDR3 protein: CASSYNYGYTF; CDR3 DNA: TGTGCCAGCAGTTACAACTATGGCTACACCTTC
J gene: TRBJ2-7; V gene: TRBV10-3; D gene: .; clone size: .; CDR3 protein: CAISDTDRSYEQYF; CDR3 DNA: TGTGCCATCAGTGATACAGACCGGTCCTACGAGCAGTACTTC
J gene: TRBJ2-5; V gene: TRBV4-1; D gene: TRBD2; clone size: once; CDR3 protein: CASSQLAGGVETQYF; CDR3 DNA: TGCGCCAGCAGCCAACTAGCGGGGGGTGTGGAGACCCAGTACTTC
J gene: TRBJ2-4; V gene: TRBV10-3; D gene: TRBD2; clone size: few; CDR3 protein: CAISPTSGKNIQYF; CDR3 DNA: TGTGCCATCAGCCCGACTAGCGGCAAAAACATTCAGTACTTC
J gene: TRBJ2-5; V gene: TRBV29-1; D gene: .; clone size: .; CDR3 protein: CSVAEGGETQYF; CDR3 DNA: TGCAGCGTTGCTGAGGGGGGAGAGACCCAGTACTTC
J gene: TRBJ1-6; V gene: TRBV19; D gene: .; clone size: .; CDR3 protein: CASSILIRDSPLHF; CDR3 DNA: TGTGCCAGTAGTATCCTCATAAGGGATTCACCCCTCCACTTT
J gene: TRBJ2-6; V gene: TRBV5-1; D gene: .; clone size: .; CDR3 protein: CASSLVAGSGANVLTF; CDR3 DNA: TGCGCCAGCAGCTTGGTAGCCGGCTCTGGGGCCAACGTCCTGACTTTC
J gene: TRBJ1-1; V gene: TRBV25-1; D gene: TRBD1; clone size: .; CDR3 protein: CASSEFGQGRRILAFF; CDR3 DNA: TGTGCCAGCAGTGAATTTGGACAGGGGCGCCGTATTCTTGCTTTCTTT
J gene: TRBJ2-5; V gene: TRBV10-2; D gene: TRBD1; clone size: .; CDR3 protein: CASRNFGQGGETQYF; CDR3 DNA: TGCGCCAGCAGAAACTTTGGACAGGGGGGAGAGACCCAGTACTTC
J gene: TRBJ2-7; V gene: TRBV18; D gene: TRBD1; clone size: .; CDR3 protein: CASSPRRRDRPRGEQYF; CDR3 DNA: TGTGCCAGCTCACCAAGGAGACGGGACAGGCCGAGGGGCGAGCAGTACTTC
J gene: TRBJ1-4; V gene: TRBV7-8; D gene: .; clone size: .; CDR3 protein: CASSLFRVGANEKLFF; CDR3 DNA: TGTGCCAGCAGCTTGTTCCGGGTGGGGGCTAATGAAAAACTGTTTTTT
J gene: TRBJ1-6; V gene: TRBV7-2; D gene: .; clone size: .; CDR3 protein: CASSLLPGDNSPLHF; CDR3 DNA: TGTGCCAGCAGCTTACTCCCAGGGGACAATTCACCCCTCCACTTT